These T cell receptor beta chains were read from a single sample in a study of T-cell memory formation after mild COVID-19. TCRdb used MiXCR to reprocess the 5' RACE reads, holding one entry per CDR3 protein. Counted here are about 430,000 distinct CDR3 sequences, roughly a quarter occurring once; the ten biggest clones make up around 8.1%. The sample was PBMCs or a T cell subset sorted from them (not recorded which). Source of these receptors: an adult woman who had mild COVID-19 (a few samples of this study predate the infection). Cell type and time point are not known. CDR3s include the opening cysteine and the closing phenylalanine or tryptophan. D genes are given only for firm matches. A clone size is listed for some rows: how often the clone was seen (once, few, many), or a class if it is expanded.

clone_size	j_call	v_call	d_call	cdr3_aa	cdr3_nt
.	TRBJ2-3	TRBV5-1	.	CASSLGGPQRTDTQYF	TGCGCCAGCAGCTTGGGCGGTCCGCAACGAACAGATACGCAGTATTTT
few	TRBJ1-2	TRBV20-1	.	CSAESREGRSYGYTF	TGCAGTGCGGAATCCCGCGAGGGCAGAAGCTATGGCTACACCTTC
.	TRBJ2-5	TRBV28	.	CASSLLVRSDLPETQYF	TGTGCCAGCAGTTTATTAGTCCGGTCGGACCTGCCAGAGACCCAGTACTTC
.	TRBJ2-3	TRBV12-3/TRBV12-4	TRBD2	CASRPGLAGGGDTQYF	TGTGCCAGCAGGCCGGGACTAGCGGGGGGCGGGGATACGCAGTATTTT
.	TRBJ1-5	TRBV7-3	TRBD1	CASSLYPGGGQPQHF	TGTGCCAGCAGCTTGTATCCAGGGGGCGGTCAGCCCCAGCATTTT
.	TRBJ2-7	TRBV10-2	TRBD2	CASSVSGTSGYEQYF	TGCGCCAGCAGCGTCTCCGGGACTAGCGGCTACGAGCAGTACTTC
few	TRBJ2-5	TRBV13	.	CASSERGSKETQYF	TGTGCCAGCAGCGAACGGGGGTCGAAAGAGACCCAGTACTTC
few	TRBJ2-7	TRBV3-1	.	CASSQGGAARGEEQYF	TGTGCCAGCAGCCAAGGGGGGGCGGCCCGCGGTGAAGAGCAGTACTTC
.	TRBJ2-6	TRBV24-1	TRBD1	CATAGQAGANVLTF	TGTGCCACCGCGGGACAGGCCGGGGCCAACGTCCTGACTTTC
few	TRBJ1-1	TRBV27	.	CASSLYEHLNTEAFF	TGTGCCAGCAGTTTATACGAACACTTGAACACTGAAGCTTTCTTT
few	TRBJ1-5	TRBV7-3	.	CASSLTEDGPQHF	TGTGCCAGCAGCTTAACGGAGGACGGGCCCCAGCATTTT
.	TRBJ1-2	TRBV5-4	.	CASSKISNYGYTF	TGTGCCAGCAGTAAGATCAGTAACTATGGCTACACCTTC
many	TRBJ1-5	TRBV12-3/TRBV12-4	.	CASSPRQGSGNQPQHF	TGTGCCAGCAGTCCAAGGCAGGGGTCGGGCAATCAGCCCCAGCATTTT
.	TRBJ1-1	TRBV20-1	.	CSARVNRNTEAFF	TGCAGTGCTAGAGTTAACAGGAACACTGAAGCTTTCTTT
.	TRBJ1-1	TRBV6-5	.	CASSSEQATVTEAFF	TGTGCCAGCAGTTCAGAACAGGCAACGGTGACTGAAGCTTTCTTT
.	TRBJ2-2	TRBV7-3	.	CASSFGSGSTGELFF	TGTGCCAGCAGCTTTGGTTCCGGAAGCACCGGGGAGCTGTTTTTT
.	TRBJ2-7	TRBV7-9	.	CASSLVGGATPYEQYF	TGTGCCAGCAGCTTAGTCGGGGGAGCGACCCCCTACGAGCAGTACTTC
.	TRBJ1-1	TRBV10-3	.	CAIRPRQPNTEAFF	TGTGCCATCAGACCCAGACAGCCGAACACTGAAGCTTTCTTT
few	TRBJ2-1	TRBV18	.	CASSPTLKSSYNEQFF	TGTGCCAGCTCACCAACCCTTAAGAGCTCCTACAATGAGCAGTTCTTC
.	TRBJ2-7	TRBV4-1	.	CASSQETPYEQYF	TGCGCCAGCAGCCAAGAGACGCCGTACGAGCAGTACTTC
.	TRBJ1-6	TRBV30	.	CAWSVGSSEPLHF	TGTGCCTGGAGTGTAGGTTCCAGCGAACCCCTCCACTTT
few	TRBJ1-4	TRBV7-9	TRBD1	CASSEDRSLGELFF	TGTGCCAGCAGCGAGGACAGGTCTCTCGGGGAACTGTTTTTT
few	TRBJ1-5	TRBV5-5	.	CASSFFQGSNQPQHF	TGTGCCAGCAGCTTTTTTCAGGGGAGCAATCAGCCCCAGCATTTT
few	TRBJ2-5	TRBV12-3/TRBV12-4	.	CASSSQGRRETQYF	TGTGCCAGCAGTTCCCAAGGGAGACGAGAGACCCAGTACTTC
.	TRBJ1-5	TRBV24-1	TRBD1	CATKGQGHNQPQHF	TGTGCCACCAAGGGACAGGGGCACAATCAGCCCCAGCATTTT
.	TRBJ2-5	TRBV7-2	TRBD2	CASSFGMGRGEETQYF	TGTGCCAGCAGCTTTGGGATGGGGCGGGGGGAAGAGACCCAGTACTTC
.	TRBJ1-1	TRBV6-5	TRBD1	CASSTPGQGNTEAFF	TGTGCCAGCAGTACTCCGGGACAGGGGAACACTGAAGCTTTCTTT
many	TRBJ2-3	TRBV6-5	.	CASSVRRSTDTQYF	TGTGCCAGCAGCGTCCGGCGAAGCACAGATACGCAGTATTTT
.	TRBJ2-1	TRBV27	TRBD2	CASSQGTSGVYNEQFF	TGTGCCAGCAGTCAAGGGACTAGCGGAGTTTACAATGAGCAGTTCTTC
few	TRBJ2-2	TRBV12-3/TRBV12-4	.	CASSLTGFTGELFF	TGTGCCAGCAGTCTCACAGGGTTTACCGGGGAGCTGTTTTTT
few	TRBJ2-7	TRBV6-5	TRBD2	CASSYTWGSGSGEQYF	TGTGCCAGCAGTTATACATGGGGTAGCGGGAGCGGTGAGCAGTACTTC
.	TRBJ1-1	TRBV20-1	.	CSARDLGIAPGTEAFF	TGCAGTGCTAGAGACTTGGGAATCGCACCGGGAACTGAAGCTTTCTTT
.	TRBJ1-1	TRBV5-1	TRBD1	CASSLDAQDRRSAFF	TGCGCCAGCAGCTTGGATGCCCAGGACAGGAGGTCAGCTTTCTTT
few	TRBJ1-2	TRBV19	.	CASSIMQGGNGYTF	TGTGCCAGTAGTATTATGCAGGGTGGTAATGGCTACACCTTC
few	TRBJ1-1	TRBV7-6	.	CASSSTGPNTEAFF	TGTGCCAGCAGCTCTACAGGGCCTAACACTGAAGCTTTCTTT
.	TRBJ2-5	TRBV12-3/TRBV12-4	TRBD1	CASSPAARTGVKTQYF	TGTGCCAGCAGCCCTGCCGCGCGGACAGGGGTTAAGACCCAGTACTTC
few	TRBJ2-7	TRBV6-1	.	CASSEPGGHTYEQYF	TGTGCCAGCAGTGAACCCGGGGGGCACACCTACGAGCAGTACTTC
.	TRBJ2-3	TRBV7-9	.	CASSFGQGRDTQYF	TGTGCCAGCAGCTTTGGGCAGGGTAGGGATACGCAGTATTTT
.	TRBJ1-1	TRBV6-2/TRBV6-3	.	CASSPLGRGDTEAFF	TGTGCCAGCTCACCACTCGGGCGGGGGGACACTGAAGCTTTCTTT
few	TRBJ2-2	TRBV12-3/TRBV12-4	.	CASSQRGTGELFF	TGTGCCAGCAGTCAAAGGGGCACCGGGGAGCTGTTTTTT
few	TRBJ2-7	TRBV5-1	.	CASSRGGEGGIYEQYF	TGCGCCAGCAGCCGGGGCGGAGAGGGCGGCATCTACGAGCAGTACTTC
.	TRBJ1-6	TRBV20-1	.	CSAYSGYNSPLHF	TGCAGTGCTTACTCAGGGTATAATTCACCCCTCCACTTT
.	TRBJ1-5	TRBV2	.	CASRTSNQPQHF	TGTGCCAGCAGAACCTCCAATCAGCCCCAGCATTTT
few	TRBJ1-1	TRBV18	.	CASSPSGALNEAFF	TGTGCCAGCTCACCATCAGGGGCCCTAAATGAAGCTTTCTTT
.	TRBJ2-3	TRBV20-1	TRBD1	CSARDVETGLTDTQYF	TGCAGTGCTAGAGATGTCGAGACAGGGTTGACAGATACGCAGTATTTT
few	TRBJ1-2	TRBV5-1	TRBD1	CASSLEGALYGYTF	TGCGCCAGCAGCTTGGAGGGGGCGCTCTATGGCTACACCTTC
few	TRBJ2-5	TRBV4-3	.	CASSQDRAAETQYF	TGCGCCAGCAGCCAAGACCGGGCTGCGGAGACCCAGTACTTC
few	TRBJ1-1	TRBV9	TRBD1	CASRQGVENTEAFF	TGTGCCAGCAGACAGGGGGTTGAGAACACTGAAGCTTTCTTT
.	TRBJ2-5	TRBV19	TRBD2	CASSTLAAQETQYF	TGTGCCAGTAGTACACTAGCGGCTCAAGAGACCCAGTACTTC
.	TRBJ2-7	TRBV20-1	TRBD1	CSARDQDRTYEQYF	TGCAGTGCTAGAGACCAGGACAGGACCTACGAGCAGTACTTC
.	TRBJ1-1	TRBV15	.	CATSRELTGLNTEAFF	TGTGCCACCAGCAGAGAGCTAACAGGATTGAACACTGAAGCTTTCTTT
few	TRBJ1-1	TRBV7-6	.	CASSLAASDKNTEAFF	TGTGCCAGCAGCTTAGCTGCAAGCGACAAGAACACTGAAGCTTTCTTT
few	TRBJ1-2	TRBV14	.	CASSQGALPVLNYGYTF	TGTGCCAGCAGCCAAGGGGCCCTTCCGGTCCTCAACTATGGCTACACCTTC
many	TRBJ1-2	TRBV4-1	.	CASSQGPIGTGSDGYTF	TGCGCCAGCAGCCAAGGCCCCATCGGGACGGGGAGCGATGGCTACACCTTC
.	TRBJ1-2	TRBV29-1	.	CSVSEGDYGYTF	TGCAGCGTGTCGGAGGGAGACTATGGCTACACCTTC
.	TRBJ2-7	TRBV4-2	TRBD1	CASSQETTVTGSHLAAYEQYF	TGTGCCAGCAGCCAGGAGACCACCGTGACAGGGTCCCACCTCGCCGCCTACGAGCAGTACTTC
few	TRBJ2-2	TRBV24-1	.	CATSDTRQHGTGELFF	TGTGCCACCAGTGATACCCGACAGCATGGCACCGGGGAGCTGTTTTTT
few	TRBJ1-1	TRBV2	.	CASSEGPGPPEAFF	TGTGCCAGCAGTGAAGGCCCGGGACCGCCTGAAGCTTTCTTT
.	TRBJ1-5	TRBV2	.	CASSDFGRGNQPQHF	TGTGCCAGCAGTGACTTCGGCAGGGGAAATCAGCCCCAGCATTTT